The rows below give T cell receptor beta chains drawn from one sample of a study of T cells after yellow fever vaccination. Each CDR3 protein is one row after TCRdb ran MiXCR on the 5' RACE reads. The table has more than 450,000 distinct CDR3 sequences, about a fifth seen once; the top ten hold about 16%. The sequenced sample was PBMCs, obtained approximately 20 days after the first yellow fever vaccination. The receptor set was obtained from a man between 18 and 29 years old who received the YFV17D yellow fever vaccine. CDR3s include the opening cysteine and the closing phenylalanine or tryptophan. The order of the fields is clone size, J gene, V gene, D gene, CDR3 protein, CDR3 DNA. A D gene is named only where the DNA matches it firmly. Rows give clone size only sometimes, using once, few, many, or a class for an expanded clone.

few	TRBJ1-5	TRBV7-8	NA	CASSLPGRKPQHF	TGTGCCAGCAGCTTACCCGGACGGAAGCCCCAGCATTTT
many	TRBJ2-7	TRBV5-1	NA	CASSLGERPYEQYF	TGCGCCAGCAGCTTGGGGGAGAGACCCTACGAGCAGTACTTC
many	TRBJ2-1	TRBV2	NA	CASTQGEYNEQFF	TGTGCCAGCACTCAGGGAGAATACAATGAGCAGTTCTTC
few	TRBJ1-4	TRBV5-4	NA	CASSTQTHPLGEKLFF	TGTGCCAGCAGCACCCAGACTCATCCATTAGGGGAAAAACTGTTTTTT
once	TRBJ1-2	TRBV11-2	NA	CASSLSPVDNYGYTF	TGTGCCAGCAGCTTATCTCCAGTCGACAACTATGGCTACACCTTC
many	TRBJ2-2	TRBV5-6	NA	CASSLLEGELFF	TGTGCCAGCAGCTTGCTAGAAGGGGAGCTGTTTTTT
NA	TRBJ2-2	TRBV5-5	NA	CASSLYWGENTGELFF	TGTGCCAGCAGCTTGTATTGGGGCGAAAACACCGGGGAGCTGTTTTTT
NA	TRBJ2-3	TRBV5-1	NA	CASSPDSTSTDTQYF	TGCGCCAGCAGCCCCGATTCGACTAGCACAGATACGCAGTATTTT
NA	TRBJ2-2	TRBV11-1	NA	CASDCVPRAGLTGELFF	TGTGCCAGCGACTGTGTACCTCGGGCAGGGCTCACCGGGGAGCTGTTTTTT
few	TRBJ1-4	TRBV5-1	NA	CASSYGLFQHNEKLFF	TGCGCCAGCAGCTACGGGTTATTCCAGCATAATGAAAAACTGTTTTTT
few	TRBJ1-1	TRBV20-1	NA	CSARDVQAGTEAFF	TGCAGTGCTAGAGATGTACAGGCGGGCACTGAAGCTTTCTTT
NA	TRBJ2-3	TRBV12-3/TRBV12-4	TRBD2	CASRPLAGGPQDTQYF	TGTGCCAGCAGGCCTCTAGCGGGGGGGCCTCAAGATACGCAGTATTTT
NA	TRBJ2-4	TRBV5-1	TRBD1	CASSAAGTGGIQYF	TGCGCCAGCAGCGCGGCCGGGACAGGGGGCATTCAGTACTTC
NA	TRBJ1-5	TRBV7-2	TRBD1	CASSTGTVKQPQHF	TGTGCCAGCAGCACCGGGACAGTAAAACAGCCCCAGCATTTT
few	TRBJ2-2	TRBV19	NA	CASSTRPTGELFF	TGTGCCAGTAGTACCCGGCCGACCGGGGAGCTGTTTTTT
NA	TRBJ1-2	TRBV18	NA	CASSPAVDSNYGYTF	TGTGCCAGCTCCCCAGCGGTGGACTCTAACTATGGCTACACCTTC
many	TRBJ2-6	TRBV15	NA	CATSRGRYSGANVLTF	TGTGCCACCAGCAGGGGCAGATACTCTGGGGCCAACGTCCTGACTTTC
NA	TRBJ1-1	TRBV19	NA	CASSISPGIGGTEAFF	TGTGCCAGTAGTATATCCCCAGGGATAGGTGGGACTGAAGCTTTCTTT
many	TRBJ1-5	TRBV6-1	TRBD1	CASSQTGYQPQHF	TGTGCCAGCAGTCAGACAGGGTATCAGCCCCAGCATTTT
many	TRBJ2-7	TRBV5-5	NA	CASSFSAYEQYF	TGTGCCAGCAGCTTTTCCGCGTACGAGCAGTACTTC
NA	TRBJ2-3	TRBV7-2	TRBD2	CASSLAGDYSTDTQYF	TGTGCCAGCAGCTTGGCTGGGGACTATAGCACAGATACGCAGTATTTT
many	TRBJ1-5	TRBV2	NA	CASSEGGGNQPQHF	TGTGCCAGCAGTGAGGGGGGCGGCAATCAGCCCCAGCATTTT
NA	TRBJ1-2	TRBV10-3	NA	CAIRRGVANYGYTF	TGTGCCATCAGGAGGGGCGTAGCTAACTATGGCTACACCTTC
many	TRBJ1-5	TRBV4-3	TRBD1	CASSQDLDREFGQRQPQHF	TGCGCCAGCAGCCAAGATCTGGACAGGGAGTTCGGTCAGCGTCAGCCCCAGCATTTT
few	TRBJ1-2	TRBV7-8	NA	CATRAGESGGYTF	TGTGCCACCAGGGCAGGGGAGTCCGGTGGCTACACCTTC
NA	TRBJ2-1	TRBV28	NA	CASRIQGQYNEQFF	TGTGCCAGCCGTATACAAGGGCAGTACAATGAGCAGTTCTTC
NA	TRBJ2-2	TRBV6-1	NA	CASSRLAANSYTGELFF	TGTGCCAGCAGTCGCTTGGCGGCAAATTCCTACACCGGGGAGCTGTTTTTT
NA	TRBJ2-3	TRBV18	NA	CASSPRALNTDTQYF	TGTGCCAGCTCACCGAGGGCATTAAACACAGATACGCAGTATTTT
few	TRBJ1-1	TRBV7-3	NA	CASSPTRDPNTEAFF	TGTGCCAGCAGCCCAACCAGGGACCCAAACACTGAAGCTTTCTTT
few	TRBJ2-3	TRBV11-2	TRBD2	CASSPGTAGGFSTDTQYF	TGTGCCAGCAGCCCCGGGACAGCGGGGGGATTTAGCACAGATACGCAGTATTTT
few	TRBJ2-7	TRBV6-5	TRBD1	CASSLLTGGGSYEQYF	TGTGCCAGCAGTTTACTAACAGGGGGTGGCTCCTACGAGCAGTACTTC
once	TRBJ2-1	TRBV7-9	TRBD2	CASSSPYSGDGDEQFF	TGTGCCAGCAGCTCACCCTATAGCGGGGACGGGGATGAGCAGTTCTTC
few	TRBJ1-1	TRBV5-1	TRBD1	CASSPYRGQDTEAFF	TGCGCCAGCAGCCCATACAGGGGGCAGGACACTGAAGCTTTCTTT
NA	TRBJ2-1	TRBV24-1	TRBD2	CATSDPGLAGHNEQFF	TGTGCCACCAGTGATCCTGGACTAGCGGGGCACAATGAGCAGTTCTTC
NA	TRBJ2-3	TRBV3-1	TRBD1	CASSQADRGYTDTQYF	TGTGCCAGCAGCCAAGCGGACAGGGGATACACAGATACGCAGTATTTT
NA	TRBJ1-2	TRBV20-1	NA	CSASTRGYGYTF	TGCAGTGCTTCAACCCGTGGTTATGGCTACACCTTC
NA	TRBJ1-6	TRBV11-2	NA	CASSLGTAHSPLHF	TGTGCCAGCAGCCTCGGGACGGCTCATTCACCCCTCCACTTT
NA	TRBJ2-1	TRBV24-1	NA	CATSDVPSYNEQFF	TGTGCCACCAGTGATGTGCCGTCCTACAATGAGCAGTTCTTC
NA	TRBJ1-2	TRBV5-1	NA	CASSWGPEYTF	TGCGCCAGCAGCTGGGGGCCAGAGTACACCTTC
few	TRBJ2-6	TRBV5-1	NA	CASSSGMYSGANVLTF	TGCGCCAGCAGCTCTGGCATGTACTCTGGGGCCAACGTCCTGACTTTC
many	TRBJ1-5	TRBV7-9	NA	CASSETADGYNNQPQHF	TGTGCCAGCAGCGAAACCGCGGACGGCTATAATAATCAGCCCCAGCATTTT
many	TRBJ2-7	TRBV12-3/TRBV12-4	NA	CASSLELEGLEQYF	TGTGCCAGCAGTTTAGAACTCGAGGGGCTCGAGCAGTACTTC
few	TRBJ2-1	TRBV14	NA	CASSQLSRAEEQFF	TGTGCCAGCAGCCAATTATCGAGGGCTGAAGAGCAGTTCTTC
NA	TRBJ1-5	TRBV30	NA	CAWSVRGNQPQHF	TGTGCCTGGAGTGTACGAGGGAATCAGCCCCAGCATTTT
few	TRBJ2-2	TRBV27	NA	CASKEPGELFF	TGTGCCAGCAAGGAGCCCGGGGAGCTGTTTTTT
NA	TRBJ2-2	TRBV9	NA	CASSVVSSPTGELFF	TGTGCCAGCAGCGTAGTATCTAGCCCAACCGGGGAGCTGTTTTTT
few	TRBJ2-3	TRBV6-2/TRBV6-3	NA	CASGDSRSADTQYF	TGTGCCAGCGGGGACTCCCGAAGCGCGGATACGCAGTATTTT
NA	TRBJ1-3	TRBV7-9	TRBD1	CASSTRTGSSGNTIYF	TGTGCCAGCAGCACCCGGACAGGGTCTAGTGGAAACACCATATATTTT
few	TRBJ2-3	TRBV6-1	TRBD1	CASSQQGQGPDTQYF	TGTGCCAGCAGTCAGCAAGGACAGGGACCAGATACGCAGTATTTT
many	TRBJ2-5	TRBV11-1	NA	CASSFDRSQETQYF	TGTGCCAGCAGCTTTGACAGAAGCCAAGAGACCCAGTACTTC
few	TRBJ1-1	TRBV7-8	NA	CASSFLSGTEAFF	TGTGCCAGCAGCTTTTTAAGCGGGACTGAAGCTTTCTTT
NA	TRBJ2-3	TRBV9	NA	CASSSRIDTDTQYF	TGTGCCAGCAGCTCCAGGATCGACACAGATACGCAGTATTTT
few	TRBJ2-2	TRBV10-3	NA	CAIKGSGTNTGELFF	TGTGCCATCAAAGGTTCCGGAACGAACACCGGGGAGCTGTTTTTT
many	TRBJ2-7	TRBV5-1	TRBD1	CASSWAGTGDEQYF	TGCGCCAGCAGCTGGGCCGGGACAGGGGACGAGCAGTACTTC
NA	TRBJ2-3	TRBV5-8	NA	CASSRAEGADTQYF	TGTGCCAGCAGCCGGGCCGAGGGGGCAGATACGCAGTATTTT
few	TRBJ2-3	TRBV4-3	TRBD2	CASSQGSGDTDTQYF	TGCGCCAGCAGCCAAGGTAGCGGGGACACAGATACGCAGTATTTT
few	TRBJ2-3	TRBV5-1	TRBD1	CASSMDRGTFYTQYF	TGCGCCAGCAGCATGGACAGGGGAACATTCTATACGCAGTATTTT
few	TRBJ1-1	TRBV2	TRBD1	CASSRRQGLNTEAFF	TGTGCCAGCAGCCGTCGACAGGGGCTGAACACTGAAGCTTTCTTT